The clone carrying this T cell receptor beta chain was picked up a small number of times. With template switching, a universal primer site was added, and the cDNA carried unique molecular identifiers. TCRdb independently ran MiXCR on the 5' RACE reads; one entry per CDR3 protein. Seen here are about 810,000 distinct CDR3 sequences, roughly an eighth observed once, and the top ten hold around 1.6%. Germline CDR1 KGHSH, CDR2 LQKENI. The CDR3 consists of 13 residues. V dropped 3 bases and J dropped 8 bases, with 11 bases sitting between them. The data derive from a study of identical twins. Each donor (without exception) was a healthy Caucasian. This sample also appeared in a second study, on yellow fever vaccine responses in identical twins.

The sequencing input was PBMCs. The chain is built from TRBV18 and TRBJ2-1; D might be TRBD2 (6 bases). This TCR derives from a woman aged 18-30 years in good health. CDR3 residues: CASSPPGEDEQFF. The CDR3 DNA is TGTGCCAGCTCACCTCCCGGGGAGGATGAGCAGTTCTTC.